This T cell receptor beta chain was sequenced for a study of T-cell reconstitution after alpha-beta-depleted transplantation in children. Unique molecular identifiers were used in preparing the TCRbeta library. Via MiXCR, TCRdb re-called the PCR reads, giving one row per CDR3 protein. The repertoire includes roughly 120,000 distinct CDR3 sequences, 10% of them detected once, and less than 40% sits in the top ten. This clonotype was observed a handful of times. Sequencing was performed on PBMCs, taken before TCRalphabeta/CD19-depleted stem cell transplant. This clonotype was sampled from a boy between 2 and 10 years old with acute lymphoblastic leukemia, due to receive a stem cell transplant.

CDR3 residues: CASSSTEEGETQYF. In DNA, the CDR3 is TGTGCCAGCAGCTCGACCGAAGAAGGAGAGACCCAGTACTTC. The J gene is TRBJ2-5, the V gene TRBV7-9; D not resolved. Germline V gene data show CDR1 as SEHNR and CDR2 as FQNEAQ (reference sequence). This CDR3 comprises 14 residues. The ends were cut back, 4 bases at V and 4 bases at J, with 13 bases in the middle. The full variable domain, rest sourced from reference TRBV7-9 and TRBJ2-5, is DTGVSQNPRHKITKRGQNVTFRCDPISEHNRLYWYRQTLGQGPEFLTYFQNEAQLEKSRLLSDRFSAERPKGSFSTLEIQRTEQGDSAMYLCASSSTEEGETQYFGPGTRLLVL.